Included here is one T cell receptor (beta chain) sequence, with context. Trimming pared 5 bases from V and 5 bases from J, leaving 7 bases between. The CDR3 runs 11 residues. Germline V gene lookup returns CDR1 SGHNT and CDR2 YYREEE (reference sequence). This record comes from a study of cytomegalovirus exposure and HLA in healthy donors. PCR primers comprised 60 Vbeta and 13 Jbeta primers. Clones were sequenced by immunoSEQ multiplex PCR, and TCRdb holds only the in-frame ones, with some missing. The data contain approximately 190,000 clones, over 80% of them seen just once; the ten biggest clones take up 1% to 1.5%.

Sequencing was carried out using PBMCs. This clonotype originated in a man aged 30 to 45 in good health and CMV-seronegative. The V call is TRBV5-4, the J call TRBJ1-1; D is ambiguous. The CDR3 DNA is TGTGCCAGCAGTCGCCTAACTGAAGCTTTCTTT. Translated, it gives CASSRLTEAFF.